This TCR beta chain is drawn from a study of cytomegalovirus exposure and HLA in healthy donors. Study conclusions and caveats: In a later analysis, the majority of CMV-associated beta chains seemingly showed HLA restriction. The classifier, whose performance was assessed in both the original and validation cohorts, reportedly diagnosed cytomegalovirus status with high specificity and sensitivity.

CDR1 SGHTS and CDR2 YDEGEE come from the germline V gene. The CDR3 runs 15 residues. The ends were cut back, 1 base at V and 7 bases at J, with 14 bases in the middle. Worth noting for this clone: Its antigen is undetermined.

Primers for the PCR totalled 60 Vbeta and 13 Jbeta. Measured with immunoSEQ multiplex PCR; TCRdb has only the in-frame clones, and not every one. The profile covers 80,000 to 130,000 clones, with under 80% appearing a single time and approximately 4.3% taken by the ten largest. The TCR sequence derives from a woman aged 18-29 years in good health and CMV-seropositive. V gene TRBV5-8 combines with J gene TRBJ1-4, with D maybe TRBD1 (5 bases). Input material: PBMCs. As DNA, the CDR3 is TGTGCCAGCAGCTTGTCCTCCAGGGTGGGTGAAAAACTGTTTTTT. Protein sequence: CASSLSSRVGEKLFF.